The T cell receptor (beta chain) described here comes from a study of PD-L1 blockade in urothelial cancer. In the study overall: It was around 2014 that patients started atezolizumab at 1,200 mg intravenously every 3 weeks. Blood was evaluated 3 weeks (second dose) and 6 weeks after therapy began. In terms of prior chemotherapy, patients had received 0 to 3 regimens.

Unmatched junction bases numbered 16, after V lost 7 bases and J lost 7 bases. Germline V gives CDR1 MDHEN, CDR2 SYDVKM. The CDR3 runs to 16 residues. TCRdb's table, derived via immunoSEQ multiplex PCR, lists solely in-frame clones and lacks some. The sample has 85,000 to 130,000 clones, about 90% seen once; the top ten hold around 0.9%. This chain uses TRBV28 with TRBJ2-1, with 7 bases that match TRBD2. The clonotype comes from a woman older than 75 with urothelial cancer. The source was PBMCs, collected around atezolizumab (anti-PD-L1) treatment. Here the CDR3 reads CASISSPGTNFNEQFF. In DNA, the CDR3 is TGTGCCAGCATCTCCTCTCCCGGGACTAACTTTAATGAGCAGTTCTTC. The entire variable domain, with the rest obtained from reference TRBV28 and TRBJ2-1, is as follows: DVKVTQSSRYLVKRTGEKVFLECVQDMDHENMFWYRQDPGLGLRLIYFSYDVKMKEKGDIPEGYSVSREKKERFSLILESASTNQTSMYLCASISSPGTNFNEQFFGPGTRLTVL.